Listed below are T cell receptor beta chains from one sample, sequenced in a study of blood T cell repertoires in COVID-19. Profiling relied on immunoSEQ multiplex PCR, and the TCRdb table lists in-frame clones only, not all of them. The table includes some 270,000 clones, more than 85% detected once. Sequenced material: PBMCs or T cells enriched from blood (not recorded which). The receptors were sampled from a man aged 35-49 years who had been exposed to COVID-19. CDR3s include the opening cysteine and the closing phenylalanine or tryptophan. D genes are given only for firm matches. The listing skips clone size in some rows; elsewhere it reads once, few, many or a size class.

abundance: once; v_gene: TRBV25-1; j_gene: TRBJ2-3; d_gene: -; CDR3aa: CASSEPQGSPDTQYF; CDR3nt: TGTGCCAGCAGTGAACCTCAGGGAAGCCCAGATACGCAGTATTTT
abundance: -; v_gene: TRBV27; j_gene: TRBJ2-2; d_gene: -; CDR3aa: CASSPRLVGNFRELFF; CDR3nt: TGTGCCAGCAGTCCACGACTAGTAGGGAACTTCAGGGAGCTGTTTTTT
abundance: -; v_gene: TRBV30; j_gene: TRBJ2-2; d_gene: TRBD2; CDR3aa: CAWSSQRTSGSNTGELFF; CDR3nt: TGTGCCTGGAGTTCACAAAGGACTAGCGGGAGCAACACCGGGGAGCTGTTTTTT
abundance: -; v_gene: TRBV24-1; j_gene: TRBJ2-3; d_gene: TRBD2; CDR3aa: CATSSSGEGPDTQYF; CDR3nt: TGTGCCACCAGCTCCAGCGGGGAGGGGCCAGATACGCAGTATTTT
abundance: -; v_gene: TRBV3-1/TRBV3-2; j_gene: TRBJ1-3; d_gene: -; CDR3aa: CASSQDLWQGSSGNTIYF; CDR3nt: TGTGCCAGCAGCCAAGATCTTTGGCAGGGGAGCTCTGGAAACACCATATATTTT
abundance: -; v_gene: TRBV19; j_gene: TRBJ2-3; d_gene: TRBD2; CDR3aa: CASSRLAESTDTQYF; CDR3nt: TGTGCCAGTAGTCGTCTAGCGGAGAGCACAGATACGCAGTATTTT
abundance: -; v_gene: TRBV18; j_gene: TRBJ1-5; d_gene: TRBD1; CDR3aa: CASSQQGKTQPQHF; CDR3nt: TGTGCCAGCTCACAACAGGGGAAGACTCAGCCCCAGCATTTT
abundance: -; v_gene: TRBV19; j_gene: TRBJ1-5; d_gene: -; CDR3aa: CASSLAANQPQHF; CDR3nt: TGTGCCAGTAGCCTAGCAGCCAATCAGCCCCAGCATTTT
abundance: -; v_gene: TRBV28; j_gene: TRBJ2-1; d_gene: -; CDR3aa: CASSLWGRDNEQFF; CDR3nt: TGTGCCAGCAGTTTATGGGGCAGGGACAATGAGCAGTTCTTC
abundance: once; v_gene: TRBV6-5; j_gene: TRBJ1-2; d_gene: -; CDR3aa: CASSWDKRNYGYTF; CDR3nt: TGTGCCAGCAGTTGGGACAAAAGGAACTATGGCTACACCTTC
abundance: -; v_gene: TRBV30; j_gene: TRBJ1-1; d_gene: TRBD1; CDR3aa: CAWRGQGSIEAFF; CDR3nt: TGTGCCTGGAGAGGACAGGGGAGCATTGAAGCTTTCTTT
abundance: -; v_gene: TRBV19; j_gene: TRBJ2-7; d_gene: -; CDR3aa: CASSIDLGSSYEQYF; CDR3nt: TGTGCCAGTAGTATAGATCTGGGGAGCTCCTACGAGCAGTACTTC
abundance: -; v_gene: TRBV4-1; j_gene: TRBJ2-5; d_gene: TRBD2; CDR3aa: CASSQVTGLVLGETQYF; CDR3nt: TGCGCCAGCAGCCAGGTGACGGGACTAGTGCTCGGCGAGACCCAGTACTTC
abundance: -; v_gene: TRBV13; j_gene: TRBJ2-7; d_gene: TRBD2; CDR3aa: CASSFTSGRAYEQYF; CDR3nt: TGTGCCAGCAGCTTCACTAGCGGGAGGGCCTACGAGCAGTACTTC
abundance: -; v_gene: TRBV9; j_gene: TRBJ2-7; d_gene: TRBD2; CDR3aa: CASSDSVEREDRWEQYF; CDR3nt: TGTGCCAGCAGCGATAGCGTTGAGCGGGAGGACCGCTGGGAGCAGTACTTC
abundance: -; v_gene: TRBV28; j_gene: TRBJ2-1; d_gene: -; CDR3aa: CASSLSGSLYNEQFF; CDR3nt: TGTGCCAGCAGTTTATCAGGCAGCCTTTACAATGAGCAGTTCTTC
abundance: -; v_gene: TRBV6-5; j_gene: TRBJ1-5; d_gene: -; CDR3aa: CAITGSGNQPQHF; CDR3nt: TGTGCCATCACGGGGAGTGGCAATCAGCCCCAGCATTTT
abundance: -; v_gene: TRBV7-8; j_gene: TRBJ1-1; d_gene: -; CDR3aa: CASATRDTEAFF; CDR3nt: TGTGCCAGCGCCACGAGGGACACTGAAGCTTTCTTT
abundance: -; v_gene: TRBV5-4; j_gene: TRBJ1-1; d_gene: -; CDR3aa: CASSGGGKGSNTEAFF; CDR3nt: TGTGCCAGCAGCGGGGGGGGAAAGGGCTCGAACACTGAAGCTTTCTTT
abundance: -; v_gene: TRBV5-4; j_gene: TRBJ2-7; d_gene: TRBD1; CDR3aa: CASIGQGSDEQYF; CDR3nt: TGTGCCAGCATTGGACAGGGGAGCGACGAGCAGTACTTC
abundance: -; v_gene: TRBV13; j_gene: TRBJ2-7; d_gene: TRBD1; CDR3aa: CASSLADWGTGPSYEQYF; CDR3nt: TGTGCCAGCAGCTTGGCCGATTGGGGGACAGGGCCCTCCTACGAGCAGTACTTC
abundance: -; v_gene: TRBV12-5; j_gene: TRBJ2-7; d_gene: -; CDR3aa: CASGFEDGRSPYEQYF; CDR3nt: TGTGCTAGTGGTTTCGAGGATGGCCGATCCCCCTACGAGCAGTACTTC
abundance: -; v_gene: TRBV7-9; j_gene: TRBJ2-1; d_gene: -; CDR3aa: CASGRDSYNEQFF; CDR3nt: TGTGCCAGCGGCCGGGACTCTTACAATGAGCAGTTCTTC
abundance: -; v_gene: TRBV28; j_gene: TRBJ1-2; d_gene: -; CDR3aa: CASSSYSTPYGYTF; CDR3nt: TGTGCCAGCAGTTCCTATTCGACACCTTATGGCTACACCTTC
abundance: -; v_gene: TRBV6-5; j_gene: TRBJ1-2; d_gene: -; CDR3aa: CASKSGQLDYGYTF; CDR3nt: TGTGCCAGCAAGTCGGGACAATTAGACTATGGCTACACCTTC
abundance: -; v_gene: TRBV9; j_gene: TRBJ2-1; d_gene: -; CDR3aa: CASSVARVSYNEQFF; CDR3nt: TGTGCCAGCAGCGTAGCGCGGGTCTCGTACAATGAGCAGTTCTTC
abundance: once; v_gene: TRBV10-3; j_gene: TRBJ1-3; d_gene: -; CDR3aa: CAISERTVNSGNTIYF; CDR3nt: TGTGCCATCAGTGAGCGCACGGTTAACTCTGGAAACACCATATATTTT
abundance: -; v_gene: TRBV20-1; j_gene: TRBJ1-1; d_gene: -; CDR3aa: CSASSYLTEAFF; CDR3nt: TGCAGTGCTAGTTCATATCTAACTGAAGCTTTCTTT
abundance: -; v_gene: TRBV28; j_gene: TRBJ1-5; d_gene: -; CDR3aa: CASSTQGSNQPQHF; CDR3nt: TGTGCCAGCAGTACTCAGGGAAGCAATCAGCCCCAGCATTTT
abundance: -; v_gene: TRBV21-1; j_gene: TRBJ2-3; d_gene: -; CDR3aa: CASSPPKLSSTDTQYF; CDR3nt: TGTGCCAGCAGTCCCCCAAAACTCTCTAGCACAGATACGCAGTATTTT
abundance: -; v_gene: TRBV28; j_gene: TRBJ2-7; d_gene: TRBD1; CDR3aa: CASRTGQGAEEQYF; CDR3nt: TGTGCCAGCAGGACGGGACAGGGGGCTGAAGAGCAGTACTTC
abundance: -; v_gene: TRBV6-2/TRBV6-3; j_gene: TRBJ1-5; d_gene: -; CDR3aa: CASSPGGAYNQPQHF; CDR3nt: TGTGCCAGCAGTCCCGGCGGGGCCTACAATCAGCCCCAGCATTTT
abundance: -; v_gene: TRBV9; j_gene: TRBJ2-2; d_gene: -; CDR3aa: CASRLAFGELFF; CDR3nt: TGTGCCAGCCGCCTAGCTTTCGGGGAGCTGTTTTTT
abundance: -; v_gene: TRBV28; j_gene: TRBJ2-5; d_gene: -; CDR3aa: CASSRTSIETQYF; CDR3nt: TGTGCCAGCAGTCGAACTAGTATAGAGACCCAGTACTTC